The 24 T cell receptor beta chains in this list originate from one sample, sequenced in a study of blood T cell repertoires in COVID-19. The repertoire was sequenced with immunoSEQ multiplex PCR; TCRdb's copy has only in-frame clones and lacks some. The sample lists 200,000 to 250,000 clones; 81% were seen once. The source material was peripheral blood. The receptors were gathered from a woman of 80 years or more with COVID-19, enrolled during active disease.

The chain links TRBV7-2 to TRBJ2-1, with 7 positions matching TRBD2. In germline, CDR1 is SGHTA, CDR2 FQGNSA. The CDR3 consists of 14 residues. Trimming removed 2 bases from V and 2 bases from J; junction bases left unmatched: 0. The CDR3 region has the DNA TGTGCCAGCAGCTTACTAGCGGCCTACAATGAGCAGTTCTTC. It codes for CASSLLAAYNEQFF.

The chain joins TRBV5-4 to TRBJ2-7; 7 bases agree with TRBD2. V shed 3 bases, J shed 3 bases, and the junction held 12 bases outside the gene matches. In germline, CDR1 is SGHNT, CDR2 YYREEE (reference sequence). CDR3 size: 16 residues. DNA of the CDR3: TGTGCCAGCAGCTCCCCTCGCGGACTAGTAAACTACGAGCAGTACTTC. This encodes CASSSPRGLVNYEQYF. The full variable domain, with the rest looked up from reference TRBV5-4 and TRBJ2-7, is ETGVTQSPTHLIKTRGQQVTLRCSSQSGHNTVSWYQQALGQGPQFIFQYYREEENGRGNFPPRFSGLQFPNYSSELNVNALELDDSALYLCASSSPRGLVNYEQYFGPGTRLTVT.

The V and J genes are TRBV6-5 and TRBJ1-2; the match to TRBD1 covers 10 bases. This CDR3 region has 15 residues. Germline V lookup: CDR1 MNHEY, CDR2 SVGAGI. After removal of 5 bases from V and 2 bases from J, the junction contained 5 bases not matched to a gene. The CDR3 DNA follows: TGTGCCAGCAGTACAGACAGGGGGCACAACTATGGCTACACCTTC. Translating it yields CASSTDRGHNYGYTF.

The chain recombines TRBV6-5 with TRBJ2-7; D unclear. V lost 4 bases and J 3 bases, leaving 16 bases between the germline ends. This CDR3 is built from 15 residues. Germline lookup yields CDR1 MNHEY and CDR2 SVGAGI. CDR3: CASSSPAELVYEQYF. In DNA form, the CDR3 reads TGTGCCAGCAGTTCCCCCGCGGAGCTCGTCTACGAGCAGTACTTC.

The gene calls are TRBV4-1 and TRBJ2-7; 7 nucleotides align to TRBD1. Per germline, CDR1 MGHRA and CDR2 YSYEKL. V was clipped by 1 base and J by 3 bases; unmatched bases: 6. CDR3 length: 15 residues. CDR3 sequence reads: CASSQARDRVYEQYF. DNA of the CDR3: TGCGCCAGCAGCCAAGCACGGGACAGAGTCTACGAGCAGTACTTC.

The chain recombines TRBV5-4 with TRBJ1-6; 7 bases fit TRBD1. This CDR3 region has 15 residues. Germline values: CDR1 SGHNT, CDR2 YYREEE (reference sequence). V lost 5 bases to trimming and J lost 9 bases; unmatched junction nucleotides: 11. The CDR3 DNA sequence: TGTGCCAGCAGACCTGCGACAGAGGGGGCTTCACCCCTCCACTTT. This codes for CASRPATEGASPLHF.

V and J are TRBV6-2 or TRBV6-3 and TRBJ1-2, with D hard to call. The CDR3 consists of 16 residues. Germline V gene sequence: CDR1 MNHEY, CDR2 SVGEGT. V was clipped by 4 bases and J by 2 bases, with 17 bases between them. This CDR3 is CASSFPGGVVNYGYTF. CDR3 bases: TGTGCCAGCAGTTTCCCCGGTGGAGTCGTAAACTATGGCTACACCTTC.

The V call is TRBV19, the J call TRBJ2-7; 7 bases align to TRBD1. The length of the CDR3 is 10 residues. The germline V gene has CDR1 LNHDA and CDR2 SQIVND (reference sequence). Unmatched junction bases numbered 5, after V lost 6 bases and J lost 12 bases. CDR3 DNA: TGTGCCAGTAGCACAGGGGCCCCGTACTTC. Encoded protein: CASSTGAPYF. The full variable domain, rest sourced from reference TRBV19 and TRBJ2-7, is DGGITQSPKYLFRKEGQNVTLSCEQNLNHDAMYWYRQDPGQGLRLIYYSQIVNDFQKGDIAEGYSVSREKKESFPLTVTSAQKNPTAFYLCASSTGAPYFGPGTRLTVT.

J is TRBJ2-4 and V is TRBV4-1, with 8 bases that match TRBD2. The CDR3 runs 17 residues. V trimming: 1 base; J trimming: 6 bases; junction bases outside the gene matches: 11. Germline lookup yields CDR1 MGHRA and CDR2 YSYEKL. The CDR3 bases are TGCGCCAGCAGCCAAGCCGATCCGTCTAGCGGGTCAAACATTCAGTACTTC. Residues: CASSQADPSSGSNIQYF.

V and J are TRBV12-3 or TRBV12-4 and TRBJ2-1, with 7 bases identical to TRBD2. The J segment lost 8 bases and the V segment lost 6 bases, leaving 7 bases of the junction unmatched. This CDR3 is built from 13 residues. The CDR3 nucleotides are TGTGCCAGCAGGGGGGGAGGGGTCCATGAGCAGTTCTTC. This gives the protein CASRGGGVHEQFF.

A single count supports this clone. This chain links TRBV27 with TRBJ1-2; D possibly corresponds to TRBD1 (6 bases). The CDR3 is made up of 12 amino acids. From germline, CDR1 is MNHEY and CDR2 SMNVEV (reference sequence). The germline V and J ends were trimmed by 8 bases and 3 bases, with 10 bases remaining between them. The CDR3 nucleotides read TGTGCCAGCGGACAGAGGGACTATGGCTACACCTTC. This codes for CASGQRDYGYTF.

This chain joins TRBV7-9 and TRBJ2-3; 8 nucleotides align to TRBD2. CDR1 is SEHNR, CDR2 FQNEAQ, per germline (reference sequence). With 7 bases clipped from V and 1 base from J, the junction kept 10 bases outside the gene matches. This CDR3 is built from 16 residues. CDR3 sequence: CASKARGAGGTDTQYF. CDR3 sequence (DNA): TGTGCCAGCAAGGCTAGGGGAGCGGGAGGCACAGATACGCAGTATTTT. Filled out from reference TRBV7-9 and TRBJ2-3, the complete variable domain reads DTGVSQNPRHKITKRGQNVTFRCDPISEHNRLYWYRQTLGQGPEFLTYFQNEAQLEKSRLLSDRFSAERPKGSFSTLEIQRTEQGDSAMYLCASKARGAGGTDTQYFGPGTRLTVL.

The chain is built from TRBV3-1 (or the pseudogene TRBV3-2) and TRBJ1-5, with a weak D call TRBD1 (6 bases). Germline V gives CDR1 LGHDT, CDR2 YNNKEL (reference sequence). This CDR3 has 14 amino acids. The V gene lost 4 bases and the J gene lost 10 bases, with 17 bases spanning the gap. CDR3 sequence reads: CASSPGQIYRPQHF. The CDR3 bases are TGTGCCAGCAGCCCCGGACAGATTTATCGACCCCAGCATTTT.

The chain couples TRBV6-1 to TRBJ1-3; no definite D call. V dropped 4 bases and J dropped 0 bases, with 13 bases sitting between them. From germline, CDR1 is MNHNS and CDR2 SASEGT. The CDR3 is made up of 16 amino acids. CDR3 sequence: CASSGGLISSGNTIYF. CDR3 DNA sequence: TGTGCCAGCAGTGGAGGTTTAATTAGCTCTGGAAACACCATATATTTT.

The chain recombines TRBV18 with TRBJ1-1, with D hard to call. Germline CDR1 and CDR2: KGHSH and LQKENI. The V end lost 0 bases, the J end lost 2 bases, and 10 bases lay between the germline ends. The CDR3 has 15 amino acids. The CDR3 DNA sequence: TGTGCCAGCTCACCACCGGCAAGCGGAAACACTGAAGCTTTCTTT. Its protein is CASSPPASGNTEAFF.

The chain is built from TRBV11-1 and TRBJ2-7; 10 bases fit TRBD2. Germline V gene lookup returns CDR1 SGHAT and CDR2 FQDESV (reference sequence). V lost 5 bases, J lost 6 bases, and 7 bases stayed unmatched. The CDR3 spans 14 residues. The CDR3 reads CASSPRTSGGEQYF. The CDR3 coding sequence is TGTGCCAGCAGCCCTAGGACTAGCGGTGGCGAGCAGTACTTC. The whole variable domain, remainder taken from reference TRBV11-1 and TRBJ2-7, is EAEVAQSPRYKITEKSQAVAFWCDPISGHATLYWYRQILGQGPELLVQFQDESVVDDSQLPKDRFSAERLKGVDSTLKIQPAELGDSAMYLCASSPRTSGGEQYFGPGTRLTVT.

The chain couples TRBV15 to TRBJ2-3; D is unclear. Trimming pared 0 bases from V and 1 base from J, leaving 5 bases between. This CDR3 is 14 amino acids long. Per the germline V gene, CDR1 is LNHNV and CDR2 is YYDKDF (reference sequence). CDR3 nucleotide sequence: TGTGCCACCAGCAGAGATCCGGGCACAGATACGCAGTATTTT. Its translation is CATSRDPGTDTQYF.

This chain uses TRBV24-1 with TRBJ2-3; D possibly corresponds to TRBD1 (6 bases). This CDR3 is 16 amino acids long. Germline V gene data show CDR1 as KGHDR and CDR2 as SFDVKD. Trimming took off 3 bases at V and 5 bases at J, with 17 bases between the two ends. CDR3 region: CATSDLGAAEGDTQYF. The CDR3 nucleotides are TGTGCCACCAGTGATCTGGGGGCGGCCGAGGGAGATACGCAGTATTTT.

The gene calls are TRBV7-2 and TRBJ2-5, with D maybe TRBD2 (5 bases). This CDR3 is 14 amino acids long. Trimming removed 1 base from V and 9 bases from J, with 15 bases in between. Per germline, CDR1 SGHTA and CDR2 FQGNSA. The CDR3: CASSLEQRPVPQYF. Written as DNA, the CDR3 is TGTGCCAGCAGCTTAGAGCAGCGGCCCGTTCCCCAGTACTTC.

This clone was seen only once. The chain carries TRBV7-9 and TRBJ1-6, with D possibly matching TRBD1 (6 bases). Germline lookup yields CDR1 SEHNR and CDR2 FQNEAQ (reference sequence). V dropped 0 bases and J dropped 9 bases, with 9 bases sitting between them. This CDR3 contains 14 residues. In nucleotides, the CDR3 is TGTGCCAGCAGCTTAGCAGGGGGTGCTTCACCCCTCCACTTT. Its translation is CASSLAGGASPLHF.

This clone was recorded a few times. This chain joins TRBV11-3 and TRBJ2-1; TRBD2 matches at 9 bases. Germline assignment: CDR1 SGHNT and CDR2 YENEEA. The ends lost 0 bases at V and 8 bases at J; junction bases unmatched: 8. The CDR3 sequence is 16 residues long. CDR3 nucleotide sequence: TGTGCCAGCAGCTTAGATGGGCGGGAGGGTAAGGATGAGCAGTTCTTC. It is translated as CASSLDGREGKDEQFF.

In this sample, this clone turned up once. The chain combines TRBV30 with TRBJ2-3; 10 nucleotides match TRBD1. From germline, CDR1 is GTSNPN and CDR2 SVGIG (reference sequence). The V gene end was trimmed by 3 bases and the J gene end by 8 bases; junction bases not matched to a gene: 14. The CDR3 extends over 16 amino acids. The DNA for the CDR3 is TGTGCCTGGAGCAACAGGACAGGGGGAAAGAGGGGTACGCAGTATTTT. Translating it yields CAWSNRTGGKRGTQYF.

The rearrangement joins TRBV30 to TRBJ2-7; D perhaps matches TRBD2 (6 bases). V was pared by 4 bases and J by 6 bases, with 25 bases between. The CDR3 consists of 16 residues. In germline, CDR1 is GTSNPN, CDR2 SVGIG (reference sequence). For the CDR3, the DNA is TGTGCCTGGACCAAACCGGGACTTACAGGAGGGGTCGAGCAGTACTTC. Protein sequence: CAWTKPGLTGGVEQYF.

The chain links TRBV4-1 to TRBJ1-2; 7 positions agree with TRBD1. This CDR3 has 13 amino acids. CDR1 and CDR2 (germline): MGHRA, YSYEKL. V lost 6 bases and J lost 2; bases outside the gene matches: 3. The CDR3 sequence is CASRPGGNYGYTF. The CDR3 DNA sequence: TGCGCCAGCAGACCAGGGGGAAACTATGGCTACACCTTC.